This T cell receptor beta chain appears in the sequencing data of a study of T cells expressing NK-cell markers. The CDR3 covers 15 residues. Germline assignment: CDR1 KGHDR and CDR2 SFDVKD. No DNA is given; TCRdb re-called the 5' RACE reads and lists each CDR3 protein once. Its table lists about 460,000 distinct CDR3 sequences. This receptor was identified in a woman between 50 and 59 years old in good health. Material: blood T cells: a sorted CD56 or NKG2C T cell subset, CD4+ or CD8+ T cells, or bulk PBMC T cells (not recorded which). The gene calls are TRBV24-1 and TRBJ2-1; the TCRdb call, TRBD2, lacks DNA for checking. CDR3 region: CAIQPGGALWNEQFF.